These 30 T cell receptor beta chains were all obtained from the same sample, sequenced in a study of blood T cells in healthy people across ages. A second about 7 to 11 cycle PCR used barcoded and J-beta primers. MiXCR was run by TCRdb on the 5' RACE reads, yielding one entry per CDR3 protein. The sample holds about 1,600,000 distinct CDR3 sequences; about 43% are singletons and the top ten take 6.5% to 10%. Sequencing was performed on blood. Every receptor here comes from a young woman in good health.

This clonotype was observed a few times. The rearrangement links TRBV12-3 or TRBV12-4 to TRBJ2-5, with D maybe TRBD2 (5 bases). V shed 7 bases and J shed 11 bases, with 17 bases lying between them. The CDR3 is 12 amino acids. Here the CDR3 DNA reads TGTGCCAGCACCACAGACCAAAGGGAGCAGTACTTC. The encoded protein is CASTTDQREQYF.

Only a few counts were recorded for this clonotype. The chain has TRBV10-2 and TRBJ1-5; D perhaps matches TRBD1 (6 bases). V was shortened by 7 bases and J by 2 bases, with 12 bases between the two germline ends. Germline CDR1 WSHSY, CDR2 SAAADI. The CDR3 is 14 residues long. CDR3 amino acids: CASKTGARNQPQHF. The CDR3 DNA reads as TGCGCCAGCAAGACAGGAGCTCGCAATCAGCCCCAGCATTTT.

The chain is built from TRBV12-3 or TRBV12-4 and TRBJ2-3, with 10 bases lining up with TRBD2. The CDR3 totals 16 residues. J lost 6 bases, V lost 5 bases, and 11 bases had no gene match. The CDR3 bases are TGTGCCAGCAGTCCCTTCCCTAGCGGGGGTGCGGATACGCAGTATTTT. Translation: CASSPFPSGGADTQYF.

The chain combines TRBV6-1 with TRBJ1-5, with 11 bases aligning to TRBD1. V dropped 5 bases and J dropped 0; count of bases not matched to a gene: 6. CDR1 is MNHNS and CDR2 is SASEGT in the germline V gene. The CDR3 spans 17 residues. CDR3 bases: TGTGCCAGCAGTACAGGGACAGGGGGAAATAGCAATCAGCCCCAGCATTTT. Protein: CASSTGTGGNSNQPQHF.

The table lists this clonotype with a count of one. CDR3 loop: CATSGGAGALNTGELFF. The CDR3 bases are TGTGCCACCAGTGGGGGAGCGGGGGCTCTGAACACCGGGGAGCTGTTTTTT. This chain links TRBV24-1 with TRBJ2-2, with 8 nucleotides matching TRBD2. This CDR3 is built from 17 residues. The V segment lost 5 bases and the J segment 1 base; nucleotides outside the gene matches: 8. From germline, CDR1 is KGHDR and CDR2 SFDVKD.

This clonotype was counted only a few times. CDR3 loop: CASRTLGSSYEQYF. CDR3 DNA sequence: TGTGCCAGCAGAACCTTGGGATCGTCCTACGAGCAGTACTTC. This chain uses TRBV6-5 with TRBJ2-7; D is unresolved. The V end was cut by 6 bases, the J end by 1 base, with 13 bases between. The CDR3 spans 14 residues. CDR1 and CDR2 (germline): MNHEY, SVGAGI.

The V call is TRBV7-2, the J call TRBJ2-3, with D maybe TRBD2 (6 bases). The V gene's germline CDR1 is SGHTA and CDR2 FQGNSA. This CDR3 has 15 residues. V gave up 1 base and J gave up 5 bases, with 13 bases separating them. Written as DNA, the CDR3 is TGTGCCAGCAGCTTAGGCTGCAGGGACTTAGATACGCAGTATTTT. As protein: CASSLGCRDLDTQYF.

V gene TRBV10-3 combines with J gene TRBJ2-4; D unclear. This CDR3 contains 12 residues. The germline V and J ends were trimmed by 2 bases and 9 bases, with 8 bases remaining between them. Germline assignment: CDR1 ENHRY and CDR2 SYGVKD. The chain's CDR3 is CAISEAEGIQYF. The CDR3 DNA sequence: TGTGCCATCAGTGAGGCCGAAGGCATTCAGTACTTC.

V gene TRBV7-2 combines with J gene TRBJ1-6; TRBD1 agrees at 8 bases. From germline, CDR1 is SGHTA and CDR2 FQGNSA. CDR3 length equals 14 residues. J gave up 6 bases and V 8 bases, and 6 bases lay outside the gene matches. The CDR3 here is CASRQGAGNSPLHF. The CDR3 DNA sequence: TGTGCCAGCCGGCAGGGGGCGGGTAATTCACCCCTCCACTTT.

As to this clonotype: It is likely a read error, because the conserved phenylalanine at the end of the CDR3 is missing. The chain recombines TRBV9 with TRBJ1-2; TRBD1 agrees at 9 bases. Germline CDR1 and CDR2: SGDLS and YYNGEE. Trimming took 3 bases from V and 2 from J; bases not matched to a gene: 8. The CDR3 consists of 16 residues. The CDR3 spells CASSGDTGGRNYGYTL. The CDR3 nucleotides read TGTGCCAGCAGCGGGGACACAGGGGGCCGGAACTATGGCTACACCTTA.

The chain carries TRBV7-9 and TRBJ2-3; TRBD2 aligns across 7 bases. Trimming removed 6 bases from V and 1 base from J; junction bases left unmatched: 7. This CDR3 spans 15 amino acids. Germline CDR1 reads SEHNR; CDR2 reads FQNEAQ (reference sequence). The DNA of the CDR3 is TGTGCCAGCAGTCACCCTAGCGGTCGCACAGATACGCAGTATTTT. Its translation: CASSHPSGRTDTQYF. The full variable domain, in which reference TRBV7-9 and TRBJ2-3 provide the parts outside the CDR3, is DTGVSQNPRHKITKRGQNVTFRCDPISEHNRLYWYRQTLGQGPEFLTYFQNEAQLEKSRLLSDRFSAERPKGSFSTLEIQRTEQGDSAMYLCASSHPSGRTDTQYFGPGTRLTVL.

The chain combines TRBV6-1 with TRBJ1-5; the D gene is possibly TRBD1 (5 bases). The germline V and J ends were trimmed by 3 bases and 2 bases, with 20 bases remaining between them. This CDR3 has 18 amino acids. CDR1 is MNHNS and CDR2 is SASEGT in the germline V gene. The CDR3 loop is CASSEPSKGIGGNQPQHF. Here the CDR3 DNA reads TGTGCCAGCAGTGAGCCTTCGAAGGGGATTGGGGGCAATCAGCCCCAGCATTTT.

This clonotype showed up just a few times. The chain recombines TRBV20-1 with TRBJ2-7; 7 bases align to TRBD1. Germline CDR1 DFQATT, CDR2 SNEGSKA (reference sequence). The CDR3 totals 15 residues. J lost 0 bases, V lost 1 base, and 6 bases had no gene match. CDR3 nucleotide sequence: TGCAGTGCTAGAGCTGGACAGGTAGGCTCCTACGAGCAGTACTTC. Protein: CSARAGQVGSYEQYF.

CDR3 sequence (DNA): TGCGCCAGCAGCCAAGTGTCGGGGCTGGACGAGCAGTACTTC. Its protein product is CASSQVSGLDEQYF. The rearrangement links TRBV4-1 to TRBJ2-7, with D perhaps TRBD1 or TRBD2 (5 bases each). The CDR3 runs to 14 residues. V shed 1 base and J shed 5 bases, with 12 bases lying between them. Per the germline V gene, CDR1 is MGHRA and CDR2 is YSYEKL.

The rearrangement joins TRBV7-8 to TRBJ1-2; TRBD1 might be the D (5 bases). CDR1 is SGHVS and CDR2 is FQNEAQ in the germline V gene. There are 16 residues in the CDR3. V dropped 0 bases and J dropped 5 bases, with 16 bases sitting between them. The CDR3: CASSLASGTAIYGYTF. The CDR3 DNA is TGTGCCAGCAGCTTAGCTAGTGGGACGGCTATTTATGGCTACACCTTC.

This clonotype was counted only a few times. V gene TRBV10-3 combines with J gene TRBJ1-6; no reliable D call. The CDR3 has 16 amino acids. Germline V gene sequence: CDR1 ENHRY, CDR2 SYGVKD. V lost 6 bases and J 7 bases, leaving 19 bases between the germline ends. CDR3 protein: CAISPAAGLGNSPLHF. CDR3 in DNA: TGTGCCATCAGCCCCGCCGCCGGTTTGGGGAATTCACCCCTCCACTTT.

For this clonotype: A much larger clone is a single base away; this may be a read error. The chain is built from TRBV25-1 and TRBJ2-3, with 9 bases matching TRBD2. CDR3 length: 15 amino acids. Germline lookup yields CDR1 MGHDK and CDR2 SYGVNS. This CDR3 reads CAGSPLAGFTDTQYF. For the CDR3, the DNA is TGTGCCGGCAGTCCACTAGCGGGTTTCACAGATACGCAGTATTTT.

This rearrangement joins TRBV2 to TRBJ2-1, with D perhaps TRBD2 (5 bases). This CDR3 comprises 16 residues. Germline CDR1 and CDR2: SNHLY and FYNNEI. V was trimmed by 1 base and J by 3 bases, leaving 13 bases between them. The CDR3 loop reads CASSEERRRDYNEQFF. The CDR3 coding sequence is TGTGCCAGCAGTGAAGAGCGGAGACGGGACTACAATGAGCAGTTCTTC.

This chain links TRBV12-3 or TRBV12-4 with TRBJ1-1; possibly TRBD1 for D (6 bases). Trimming removed 1 base from V and 3 bases from J, with 12 bases in between. CDR3 length equals 15 residues. The CDR3 region is CASSLVGGPDTEAFF. In DNA, the CDR3 is TGTGCCAGCAGTTTAGTCGGGGGCCCGGACACTGAAGCTTTCTTT.

The V call is TRBV5-8, the J call TRBJ2-4, with D uncertain. The J call is uncertain, as TRBJ2-7 better fits the DNA end. The CDR3 totals 14 residues. Germline CDR1 and CDR2: SGHTS and YDEGEE. The CDR3 nucleotides read TGTGCCAGCAGCTTGGACTCGGTTCCCTACGAGCAGTACTTC. Amino acid sequence: CASSLDSVPYEQYF.

The chain links TRBV19 to TRBJ1-2; no clear D gene. The CDR3 consists of 14 residues. V lost 6 bases, J lost 4 bases, and 15 bases lay in between. Germline V gives CDR1 LNHDA, CDR2 SQIVND (reference sequence). DNA for the CDR3: TGTGCCAGTAGAGACGGGGAACTAGTCTATGGCTACACCTTC. Protein product: CASRDGELVYGYTF.

This chain joins TRBV7-9 and TRBJ1-1; D is possibly TRBD1 (5 bases). CDR1 is SEHNR, CDR2 FQNEAQ, per germline (reference sequence). This CDR3 is 15 amino acids long. Deletions cut 4 bases from V and 7 bases from J, with 19 bases between. The CDR3 sequence: CASSSTILPGGEAFF. The CDR3 DNA reads TGTGCCAGCAGCTCCACCATTTTGCCCGGGGGTGAAGCTTTCTTT.

The V and J genes are TRBV12-3 or TRBV12-4 and TRBJ2-1; possibly TRBD2 for D (5 bases). CDR3 length: 14 amino acids. V gave up 4 bases and J gave up 3 bases, with 10 bases separating them. This chain's CDR3 is CASSSGADYNEQFF. Written as DNA, the CDR3 is TGTGCCAGCAGTTCCGGAGCGGACTACAATGAGCAGTTCTTC.

This clonotype has just a few counts. The rearrangement uses TRBV10-3 and TRBJ1-1, with D unresolved. Germline V CDR1 and CDR2: ENHRY, SYGVKD. The CDR3 has 15 residues. The V end lost 7 bases, the J end lost 3 bases, and 18 bases lay between the germline ends. The CDR3 nucleotides are TGTGCCATCAACCCTACTCTCTTTGGGGACACTGAAGCTTTCTTT. Translated, it gives CAINPTLFGDTEAFF.

V gene TRBV19 combines with J gene TRBJ2-3; 12 bases map to TRBD2. The ends lost 3 bases at V and 6 bases at J; junction bases unmatched: 10. This CDR3 has 17 residues. Germline V gives CDR1 LNHDA, CDR2 SQIVND (reference sequence). This chain's CDR3 is CASSMQSSGRATDTQYF. The CDR3 region has the DNA TGTGCCAGTAGTATGCAGTCTAGCGGGAGGGCCACGGATACGCAGTATTTT.

In DNA, the CDR3 is TGCGCCAGCAGCCAAGGTTCCCTCGGGGCCTTGCAGTTCTTC. Amino acids: CASSQGSLGALQFF. The chain couples TRBV4-1 to TRBJ2-1, with D possibly being TRBD1 or TRBD2 (5 bases each). V lost 1 base to trimming and J lost 12 bases, with 16 bases between them. The CDR3 is 14 amino acids. Germline V gives CDR1 MGHRA, CDR2 YSYEKL.

This clonotype was found a few times. The chain recombines TRBV7-8 with TRBJ1-5; D uncertain. Deletions cut 5 bases from V and 5 bases from J, with 22 bases between. This CDR3 contains 17 residues. The germline V gene encodes CDR1 SGHVS and CDR2 FQNEAQ. CDR3: CASSPRREGAVHQPQHF. The CDR3 DNA reads as TGTGCCAGCAGCCCCCGGCGGGAGGGTGCGGTTCATCAGCCCCAGCATTTT.

The chain couples TRBV19 to TRBJ2-7, with 13 bases identical to TRBD2. CDR3 length: 13 amino acids. V was clipped by 6 bases and J by 10 bases; unmatched bases: 6. Germline V CDR1 and CDR2: LNHDA, SQIVND (reference sequence). The CDR3 sequence is CASSKGLAGPQYF. The CDR3 nucleotides read TGTGCCAGTAGCAAGGGACTAGCGGGGCCACAGTACTTC.

This clonotype was seen many times. The V call is TRBV6-5, the J call TRBJ2-7, with D perhaps assigned TRBD1 or TRBD2 (5 bases each). The CDR3 length is 14 residues. Germline CDR1 reads MNHEY; CDR2 reads SVGAGI. V lost 0 bases and J lost 4, with 10 bases in between. The CDR3 loop is CASSYSQGPYEQYF. The CDR3 coding sequence is TGTGCCAGCAGTTACTCGCAGGGACCTTACGAGCAGTACTTC.

This clonotype was counted a few times. The rearrangement joins TRBV12-5 to TRBJ2-5; 8 bases align to TRBD1. Looked up from germline, CDR1 is LGHNT and CDR2 is FRNRAP. J lost 5 bases, V lost 5 bases, and 10 bases had no gene match. This CDR3 comprises 15 residues. The CDR3 protein is CASGTPTGVRETQYF. CDR3 nucleotide sequence: TGTGCTAGTGGTACCCCGACAGGGGTGAGGGAGACCCAGTACTTC. Supplemented by reference TRBV12-5 and TRBJ2-5, the full variable domain reads DARVTQTPRHKVTEMGQEVTMRCQPILGHNTVFWYRQTMMQGLELLAYFRNRAPLDDSGMPKDRFSAEMPDATLATLKIQPSEPRDSAVYFCASGTPTGVRETQYFGPGTRLLVL.